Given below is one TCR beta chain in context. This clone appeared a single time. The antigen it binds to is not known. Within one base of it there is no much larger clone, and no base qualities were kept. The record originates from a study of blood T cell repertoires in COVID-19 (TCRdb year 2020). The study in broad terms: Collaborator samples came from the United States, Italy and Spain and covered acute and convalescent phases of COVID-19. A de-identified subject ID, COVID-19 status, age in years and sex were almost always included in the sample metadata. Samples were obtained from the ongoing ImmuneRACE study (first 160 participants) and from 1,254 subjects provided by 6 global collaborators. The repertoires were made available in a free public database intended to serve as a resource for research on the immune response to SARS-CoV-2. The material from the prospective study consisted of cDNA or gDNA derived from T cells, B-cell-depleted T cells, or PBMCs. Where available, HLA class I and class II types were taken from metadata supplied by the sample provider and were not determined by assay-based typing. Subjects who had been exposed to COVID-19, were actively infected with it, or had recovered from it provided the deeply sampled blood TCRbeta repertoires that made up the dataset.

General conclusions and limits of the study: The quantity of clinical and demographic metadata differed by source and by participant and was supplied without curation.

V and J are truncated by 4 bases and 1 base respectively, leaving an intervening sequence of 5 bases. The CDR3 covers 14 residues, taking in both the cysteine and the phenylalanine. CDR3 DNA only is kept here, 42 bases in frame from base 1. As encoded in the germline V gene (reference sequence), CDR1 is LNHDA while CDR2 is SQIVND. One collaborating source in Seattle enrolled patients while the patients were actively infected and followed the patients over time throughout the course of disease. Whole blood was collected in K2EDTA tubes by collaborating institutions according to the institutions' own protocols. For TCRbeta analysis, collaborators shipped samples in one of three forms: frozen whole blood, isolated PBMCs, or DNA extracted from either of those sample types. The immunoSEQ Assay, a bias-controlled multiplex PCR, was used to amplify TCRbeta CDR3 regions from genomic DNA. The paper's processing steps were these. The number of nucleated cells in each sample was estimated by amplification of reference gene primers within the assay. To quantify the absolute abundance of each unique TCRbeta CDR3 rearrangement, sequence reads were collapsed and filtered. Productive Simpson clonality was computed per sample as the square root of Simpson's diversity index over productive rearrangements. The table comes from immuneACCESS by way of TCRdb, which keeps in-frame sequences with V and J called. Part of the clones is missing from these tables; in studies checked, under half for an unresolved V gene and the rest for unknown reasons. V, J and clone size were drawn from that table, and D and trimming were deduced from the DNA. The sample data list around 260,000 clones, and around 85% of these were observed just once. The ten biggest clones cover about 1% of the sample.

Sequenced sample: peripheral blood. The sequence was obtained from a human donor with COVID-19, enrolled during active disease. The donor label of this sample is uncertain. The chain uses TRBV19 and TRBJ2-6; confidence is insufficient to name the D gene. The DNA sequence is TGTGCCAGTAGTACGGTATCTGGGGCCAACGTCCTGACTTTC. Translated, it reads CASSTVSGANVLTF.